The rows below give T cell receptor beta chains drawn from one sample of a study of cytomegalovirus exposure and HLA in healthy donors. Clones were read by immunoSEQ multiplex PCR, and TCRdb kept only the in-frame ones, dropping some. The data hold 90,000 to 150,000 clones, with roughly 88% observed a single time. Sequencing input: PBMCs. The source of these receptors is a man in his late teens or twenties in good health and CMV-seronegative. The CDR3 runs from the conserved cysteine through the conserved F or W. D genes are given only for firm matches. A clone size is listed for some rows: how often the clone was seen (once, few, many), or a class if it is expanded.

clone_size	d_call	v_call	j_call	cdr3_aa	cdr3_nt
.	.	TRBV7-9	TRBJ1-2	CASSSNKGGDGYTF	TGTGCCAGCAGCTCAAACAAGGGCGGGGATGGCTACACCTTC
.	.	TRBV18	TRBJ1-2	CASSPLDYGYTF	TGTGCCAGCTCACCCCTCGACTATGGCTACACCTTC
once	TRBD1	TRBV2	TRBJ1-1	CASPPGTGSPAFF	TGTGCCAGCCCCCCGGGGACAGGATCTCCGGCTTTCTTT
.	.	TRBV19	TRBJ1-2	CASSPPGGAVNYGYTF	TGTGCCAGTAGTCCCCCAGGTGGGGCCGTTAACTATGGCTACACCTTC
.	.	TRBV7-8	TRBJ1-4	CASSLKRTANEKLFF	TGTGCCAGCAGCTTAAAACGGACAGCTAATGAAAAACTGTTTTTT
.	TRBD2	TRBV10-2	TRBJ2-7	CASSESLSGSSYEQYF	TGCGCCAGCAGTGAGTCTCTAAGCGGGAGCTCCTACGAGCAGTACTTC
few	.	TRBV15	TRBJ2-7	CATSRADRPSSYEQYF	TGTGCCACCAGCAGAGCCGACAGGCCAAGCTCCTACGAGCAGTACTTC
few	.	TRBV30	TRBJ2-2	CAWSVQGITGELFF	TGTGCCTGGAGTGTTCAGGGAATCACCGGGGAGCTGTTTTTT
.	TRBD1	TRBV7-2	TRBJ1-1	CASSSTRGTTEAFF	TGTGCCAGCAGCTCGACCAGGGGGACCACTGAAGCTTTCTTT
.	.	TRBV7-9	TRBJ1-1	CASRVGRGNTEAFF	TGTGCCAGCAGGGTCGGCAGGGGGAACACTGAAGCTTTCTTT
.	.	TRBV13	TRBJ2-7	CASRAGSYEQYF	TGTGCCAGCAGGGCGGGTTCCTACGAGCAGTACTTC
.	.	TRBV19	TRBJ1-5	CASSSLPRGRHQPQHF	TGTGCCAGTAGCTCCCTTCCCCGAGGCCGTCATCAGCCCCAGCATTTT
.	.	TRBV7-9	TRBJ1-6	CASSMTESNSPLHF	TGTGCCAGCAGCATGACAGAGAGTAATTCACCCCTCCACTTT
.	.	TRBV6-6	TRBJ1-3	CASSHRLESSGNTIYF	TGTGCCAGCAGTCATAGACTGGAATCCTCTGGAAACACCATATATTTT
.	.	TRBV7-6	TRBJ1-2	CASSLELGGVDGYTF	TGTGCCAGCAGCTTAGAACTGGGGGGGGTAGATGGCTACACCTTC
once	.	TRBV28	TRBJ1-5	CASSLSGSNQPQHF	TGTGCCAGCAGTTTGTCGGGATCCAATCAGCCCCAGCATTTT
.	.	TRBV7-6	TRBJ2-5	CASTPPAPYQETQYF	TGTGCCAGCACCCCCCCCGCGCCGTACCAAGAGACCCAGTACTTC
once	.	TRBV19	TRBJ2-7	CASSRDSSSYEQYF	TGTGCCAGTAGCCGGGACTCCTCATCCTACGAGCAGTACTTC
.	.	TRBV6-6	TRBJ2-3	CASTYSRASTDTQYF	TGTGCCAGCACCTACAGCAGGGCTAGCACAGATACGCAGTATTTT
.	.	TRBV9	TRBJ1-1	CASDPGGGGGTEAFF	TGTGCCAGCGACCCAGGTGGAGGCGGGGGCACTGAAGCTTTCTTT
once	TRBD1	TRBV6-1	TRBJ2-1	CATTGTGLNEQFF	TGTGCCACGACCGGGACAGGGCTAAATGAGCAGTTCTTC
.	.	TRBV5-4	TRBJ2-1	CASSLSGLHNEQFF	TGTGCCAGCAGCTTGTCAGGACTCCACAATGAGCAGTTCTTC
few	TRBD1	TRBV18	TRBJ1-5	CASSPGRGQDQPQHF	TGTGCCAGCTCACCGGGCAGGGGGCAAGATCAGCCCCAGCATTTT
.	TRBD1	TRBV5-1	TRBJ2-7	CASSLNGQGRGQYF	TGCGCCAGCAGCTTGAATGGACAGGGAAGGGGGCAGTACTTC
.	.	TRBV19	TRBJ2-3	CASSIGGADTQYF	TGTGCCAGTAGTATCGGAGGGGCCGATACGCAGTATTTT
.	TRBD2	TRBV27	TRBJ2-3	CASTGLAANTDTQYF	TGTGCCAGCACGGGACTAGCGGCTAACACAGATACGCAGTATTTT
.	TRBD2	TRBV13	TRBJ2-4	CASSPPLAGLGQYF	TGTGCCAGCAGCCCCCCCCTAGCGGGGTTGGGTCAGTACTTC
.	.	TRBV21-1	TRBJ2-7	CASSKPGLADFYEQYF	TGTGCCAGCAGCAAACCAGGACTAGCGGACTTCTACGAGCAGTACTTC
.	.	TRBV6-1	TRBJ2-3	CASRGGGGRTDTQYF	TGTGCCAGCAGGGGGGGAGGCGGACGCACAGATACGCAGTATTTT
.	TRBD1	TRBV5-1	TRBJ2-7	CASSSSPVRTGGDEQYF	TGCGCCAGCAGCTCCTCCCCCGTAAGGACAGGGGGCGACGAGCAGTACTTC
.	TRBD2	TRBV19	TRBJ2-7	CASSPLGLAGANLFYEQYF	TGTGCCAGTAGTCCACTCGGACTAGCGGGAGCAAACTTATTCTACGAGCAGTACTTC
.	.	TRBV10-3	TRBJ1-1	CAISEATEAFF	TGTGCCATCAGTGAAGCAACTGAAGCTTTCTTT
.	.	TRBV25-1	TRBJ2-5	CASSDMDMVHETQYF	TGTGCCAGCAGTGATATGGACATGGTGCATGAGACCCAGTACTTC
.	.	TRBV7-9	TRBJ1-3	CASSLGSGGSGNTIYF	TGTGCCAGCAGCTTAGGCAGCGGAGGATCTGGAAACACCATATATTTT
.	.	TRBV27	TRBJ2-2	CASSLVGRANTGELFF	TGTGCCAGCAGTTTAGTAGGGCGGGCGAACACCGGGGAGCTGTTTTTT
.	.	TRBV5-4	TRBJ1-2	CASSLARNGYTF	TGTGCCAGCAGCTTGGCTAGGAATGGCTACACCTTC
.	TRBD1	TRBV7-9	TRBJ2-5	CASSQPGQGIKTQYF	TGTGCCAGCAGCCAGCCGGGACAGGGGATAAAGACCCAGTACTTC
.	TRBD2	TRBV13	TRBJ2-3	CASSSSGKSTDTQYF	TGTGCCAGCAGCAGTAGCGGGAAGAGCACAGATACGCAGTATTTT
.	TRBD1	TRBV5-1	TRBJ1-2	CASSLEAGGYGYTF	TGCGCCAGCAGCTTGGAGGCAGGGGGCTATGGCTACACCTTC
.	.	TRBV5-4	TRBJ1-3	CASSFYSGNTIYF	TGTGCCAGCAGCTTTTACAGTGGAAACACCATATATTTT
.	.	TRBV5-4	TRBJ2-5	CASSLIQQETQYF	TGTGCCAGCAGCTTGATACAGCAAGAGACCCAGTACTTC
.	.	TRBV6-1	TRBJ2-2	CASSVPRTPNAGELFF	TGTGCCAGCAGTGTCCCAAGGACTCCCAACGCCGGGGAGCTGTTTTTT
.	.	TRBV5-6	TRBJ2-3	CASSFTGRPDTQYF	TGTGCCAGCAGCTTTACAGGCCGACCAGATACGCAGTATTTT
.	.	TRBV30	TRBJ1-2	CAWGGAGISNYGYTF	TGTGCCTGGGGGGGGGCCGGCATTTCTAACTATGGCTACACCTTC
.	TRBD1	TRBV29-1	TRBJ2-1	CSVGLDRVDNEQFF	TGCAGCGTTGGCCTGGACAGGGTCGACAATGAGCAGTTCTTC
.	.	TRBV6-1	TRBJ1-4	CASSVRDGTNEKLFF	TGTGCCAGCAGTGTGCGGGACGGAACTAATGAAAAACTGTTTTTT